The clone carrying this T cell receptor beta chain was detected only once. The target antigen is unknown. From germline, CDR1 is MNHEY and CDR2 SVGAGI. The CDR3 has 15 amino acids. V lost 0 bases to trimming and J lost 1 base, with 10 bases between them. FACS enriched CD8+ TEMRA cells, while bulk CD8+ and CD4+ were negatively isolated. The data were taken from a study of CD8 T cells in Susac syndrome. General study findings and limits: The study recognized that the number of individuals in its TCR sequencing and HLA analysis was relatively small.

RNA in amounts of roughly 0.5 to 1 ug was reverse transcribed with random hexamers. Amplification of TCR beta CDR3 used immunoSEQ multiplex PCR across 54 Vbeta and 13 Jbeta. One entry per CDR3 protein, called by TCRdb with MiXCR from the immunoSEQ multiplex PCR reads. The profile covers 150,000 to 200,000 distinct CDR3 sequences, with approximately 94% appearing a single time and approximately 0.088% taken by the ten largest. The V gene is TRBV6-5, the J gene TRBJ2-7; D perhaps matches TRBD2 (6 bases). This receptor was identified in a human donor with multiple sclerosis. Specimen: CD4+ T cells from PBMCs. CDR3 in amino acids: CASSYSARGSYEQYF. For the CDR3, the DNA is TGTGCCAGCAGTTACTCGGCTCGGGGGTCCTACGAGCAGTACTTC.